The 8 T cell receptor beta chains below were found in one sample sequenced in a study of T cell responses to AZD1222 COVID-19 vaccine. Profiled with immunoSEQ multiplex PCR; TCRdb holds only in-frame clones, not every one. The sample has some 180,000 clones, 88% seen once. The source was peripheral blood, collected on day 0 of AZD1222 vaccination. The receptors were sampled from an adult in good health.

The rearrangement uses TRBV19 and TRBJ1-2, with TRBD1 matching over 7 bases. From germline, CDR1 is LNHDA and CDR2 SQIVND (reference sequence). V lost 6 bases, J lost 5 bases, and 9 bases stayed unmatched. The CDR3 consists of 14 residues. The chain's CDR3 is CASSRRQGEYGYTF. The CDR3 region has the DNA TGTGCCAGTAGCCGTCGACAGGGAGAGTATGGCTACACCTTC.

The chain uses TRBV5-1 and TRBJ2-3; 10 positions match TRBD2. Germline CDR1 SGHRS, CDR2 YFSETQ. The length of the CDR3 is 16 residues. With V trimmed by 1 base and J by 4 bases, 6 bases remained unmatched. CDR3 nucleotide sequence: TGCGCCAGCAGCTTGTTTCCTAGCGGGAGCGCAGATACGCAGTATTTT. Residues: CASSLFPSGSADTQYF. The entire variable domain, with the rest obtained from reference TRBV5-1 and TRBJ2-3, is as follows: KAGVTQTPRYLIKTRGQQVTLSCSPISGHRSVSWYQQTPGQGLQFLFEYFSETQRNKGNFPGRFSGRQFSNSRSEMNVSTLELGDSALYLCASSLFPSGSADTQYFGPGTRLTVL.

The rearrangement uses TRBV7-6 and TRBJ2-1, with TRBD2 identical over 10 bases. CDR3 length: 20 amino acids. Germline values: CDR1 SGHVS, CDR2 FNYEAQ. The V and J ends lost 2 bases and 8 bases, in that order; junction bases with no gene match: 21. CDR3 bases: TGTGCCAGCAGCTTAAGTATACTGACTAGCGGGTCCCAAGGAGGCGATGAGCAGTTCTTC. It yields the protein CASSLSILTSGSQGGDEQFF.

This chain uses TRBV10-1 with TRBJ1-5; D uncertain. This CDR3 comprises 13 residues. Germline CDR1 WNHNN, CDR2 SYGVQD (reference sequence). V dropped 4 bases and J dropped 5 bases, with 9 bases sitting between them. The CDR3 protein is CASSVGGDQPQHF. Here the CDR3 DNA reads TGCGCCAGCAGTGTCGGCGGGGATCAGCCCCAGCATTTT.

The chain uses TRBV23-1 and TRBJ2-7; D tentatively fits TRBD1 or TRBD2 (5 bases each). TRBV23-1 is placed among ORFs of uncertain function. The V and J ends lost 2 bases and 1 base respectively, with 9 bases between them. CDR3 length equals 14 residues. CDR3 region: CASSQPGRSYEQYF. Here the CDR3 DNA reads TGCGCCAGCAGTCAACCGGGACGGTCCTACGAGCAGTACTTC.

The chain is built from TRBV2 and TRBJ1-2; possibly TRBD1 for D (6 bases). The CDR3 is 13 amino acids. CDR1 SNHLY and CDR2 FYNNEI come from the germline V gene. Trimming pared 3 bases from V and 7 bases from J, leaving 12 bases between. The CDR3 reads CASSDGGSGGYTF. The CDR3 DNA follows: TGTGCCAGCAGTGATGGGGGCAGCGGTGGCTACACCTTC.

This chain connects TRBV11-1 to TRBJ2-1; the D call may be TRBD1 or TRBD2 (7 bases each). CDR1 is SGHAT and CDR2 is FQDESV in the germline V gene (reference sequence). This CDR3 has 14 amino acids. The V and J ends lost 5 bases and 6 bases respectively, with 14 bases between them. CDR3 residues: CASSPTGTINEQFF. For the CDR3, the DNA is TGTGCCAGCAGCCCGACAGGGACTATCAATGAGCAGTTCTTC.

This chain connects TRBV5-1 to TRBJ2-7; possibly TRBD1 for D (6 bases). CDR3 length: 13 residues. V was shortened by 4 bases and J by 4 bases, with 12 bases between the two germline ends. Germline V lookup: CDR1 SGHRS, CDR2 YFSETQ. CDR3: CASSPGTTYEQYF. CDR3 in DNA: TGCGCCAGCAGCCCCGGGACAACTTACGAGCAGTACTTC.